This T cell receptor (beta chain) was retrieved from a study of T-cell reconstitution after alpha-beta-depleted transplantation in children. The germline V gene encodes CDR1 SNHLY and CDR2 FYNNEI. V dropped 4 bases and J dropped 7 bases, with 8 bases sitting between them. This CDR3 is 12 amino acids long. Researchers prepared the TCRbeta library using unique molecular identifiers, the study reports. TCRdb independently ran MiXCR on the PCR reads; one entry per CDR3 protein. The sample has about 400,000 distinct CDR3 sequences; approximately 20% are singletons. The sequence was obtained from a human donor who donated a stem cell graft to a child with acute myeloid leukemia. The chain links TRBV2 to TRBJ1-5; D possibly corresponds to TRBD1 (5 bases). Sample: PBMCs from the stem cell graft donor, taken from the stem cell graft. CDR3 sequence reads: CASSVWGQPQHF. The CDR3 DNA reads TGTGCCAGCAGTGTTTGGGGGCAGCCCCAGCATTTT.